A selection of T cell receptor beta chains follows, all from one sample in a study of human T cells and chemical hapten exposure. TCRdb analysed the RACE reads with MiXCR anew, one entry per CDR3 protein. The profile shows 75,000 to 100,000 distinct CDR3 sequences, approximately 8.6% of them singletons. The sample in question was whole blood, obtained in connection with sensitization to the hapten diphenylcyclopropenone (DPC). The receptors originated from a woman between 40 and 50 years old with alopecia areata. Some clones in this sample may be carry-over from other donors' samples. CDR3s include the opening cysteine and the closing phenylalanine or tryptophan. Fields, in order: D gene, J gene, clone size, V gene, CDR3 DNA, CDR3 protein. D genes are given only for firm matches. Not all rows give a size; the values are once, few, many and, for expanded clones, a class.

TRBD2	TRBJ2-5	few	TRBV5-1	TGCGCCAGCAAGAGGCTAGCGGACCAAGAGACCCAGTACTTC	CASKRLADQETQYF
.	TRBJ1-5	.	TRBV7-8	TGTGCCAGCAGCTTAGGCGGGGGCCCTGGGCCCCAGCATTTT	CASSLGGGPGPQHF
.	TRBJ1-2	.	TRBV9	TGTGCCAGCAGCTCCGACGGACTAATTAACTATGGCTACACCTTC	CASSSDGLINYGYTF
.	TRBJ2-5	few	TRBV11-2	TGTGCCAGCAGCTGGACCCCAGGGGCCCAAGAGACCCAGTACTTC	CASSWTPGAQETQYF
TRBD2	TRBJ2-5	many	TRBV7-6	TGTGCCAGCAGCTTAATCCCCGGACTAGCGGGAGGGTACCAAGAGACCCAGTACTTC	CASSLIPGLAGGYQETQYF
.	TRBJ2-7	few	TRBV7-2	TGTGCCAGCAGCTCAAGAGCTTCCTACGAGCAGTACTTC	CASSSRASYEQYF
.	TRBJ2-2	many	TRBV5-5	TGTGCCAGCAGCCCCGGGAGTGGAAGCACCGGGGAGCTGTTTTTT	CASSPGSGSTGELFF
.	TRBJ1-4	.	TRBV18	TGTGCCAGCTCACCACAGTCGGCAGGGGAGGATGAAAAACTGTTTTTT	CASSPQSAGEDEKLFF
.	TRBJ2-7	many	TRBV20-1	TGCAGTGCTAGAGATTTCCTCGGCAGGCTAAACGAGCAGTACTTC	CSARDFLGRLNEQYF
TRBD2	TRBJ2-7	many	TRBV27	TGTGCCAGCAGCGGGGAGGGCTACGAGCAGTACTTC	CASSGEGYEQYF
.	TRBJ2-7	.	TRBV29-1	TGCAGCGTTGTGCTGGCCAGGGCGACCTACGAGCAGTACTTC	CSVVLARATYEQYF
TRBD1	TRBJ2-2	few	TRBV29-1	TGCAGCGTTAGGAAGGAGGAGGACAGGGTCAGCACCGGGGAGCTGTTTTTT	CSVRKEEDRVSTGELFF
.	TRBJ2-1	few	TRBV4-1	TGCGCCAGCAGCCGATTAGGAGGAGGGGACCTCTGGAATGAGCAGTTCTTC	CASSRLGGGDLWNEQFF
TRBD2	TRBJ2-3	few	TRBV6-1	TGTGCCAGCAGTGAAACTAGCGGGGGGACAGATACGCAGTATTTT	CASSETSGGTDTQYF
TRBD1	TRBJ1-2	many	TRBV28	TGTGCCAGCAGTTTGATTCCAGGGGGCGCCTATGGCTACACCTTC	CASSLIPGGAYGYTF
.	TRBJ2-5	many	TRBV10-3	TGTGCCACGAGGTCCGGGACTTCAGACCAAGAGACCCAGTACTTC	CATRSGTSDQETQYF
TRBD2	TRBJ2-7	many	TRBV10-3	TGTGCCATCAGTGAGTCTTCTAGCGGGATCTCCTACGAGCAGTACTTC	CAISESSSGISYEQYF
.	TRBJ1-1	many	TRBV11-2	TGTGCCAGCAGCCGAATAGGAGGGGCTTTCTTT	CASSRIGGAFF
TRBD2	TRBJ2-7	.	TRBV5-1	TGCGCCAGCAGCCCCGGGACTAGCGGGAGTTTCCACGAGCAGTACTTC	CASSPGTSGSFHEQYF
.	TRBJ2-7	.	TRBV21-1	TGTGCCAACCTGGACAGGCATAGCTCCTACGAGCAGTACTTC	CANLDRHSSYEQYF
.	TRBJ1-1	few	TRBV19	TGTGCCAGTAGGGACACGAACACTGAAGCTTTCTTT	CASRDTNTEAFF
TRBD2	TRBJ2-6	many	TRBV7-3	TGTGCCAGCAGCCCCCGACTAGCGGGAGGTGCGGGGGCCAACGTCCTGACTTTC	CASSPRLAGGAGANVLTF
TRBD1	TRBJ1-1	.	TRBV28	TGTGCCAGCACCAGGACAGGGGGAGGCACTGAAGCTTTCTTT	CASTRTGGGTEAFF
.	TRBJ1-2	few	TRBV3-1	TGTGCCAGCAGCCAAGCGGGGTATGGCTACACCTTC	CASSQAGYGYTF
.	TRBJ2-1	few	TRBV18	TGTGCCAGCTCACCACCTAGCGCCCCCTACAATGAGCAGTTCTTC	CASSPPSAPYNEQFF
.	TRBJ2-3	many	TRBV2	TGTGCCAGCACCCCTACCACAGATACGCAGTATTTT	CASTPTTDTQYF
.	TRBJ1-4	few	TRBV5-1	TGCGCCAGCAGCGGGCAGGGAGCTAATGAAAAACTGTTTTTT	CASSGQGANEKLFF
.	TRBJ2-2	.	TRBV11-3	TGTGCCAGCAGCTCAAGGCAGACCGGGGAGCTGTTTTTT	CASSSRQTGELFF
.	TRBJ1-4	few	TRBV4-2	TGTGCCAGCAGCCAAGTTCCCGGGACTTCATACGAAAAACTGTTTTTT	CASSQVPGTSYEKLFF
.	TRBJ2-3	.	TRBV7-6	TGTGCCAGCAGCTTAACGGGGAGCACAGATACGCAGTATTTT	CASSLTGSTDTQYF
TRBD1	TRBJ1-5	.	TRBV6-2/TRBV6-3	TGTGCCAGCAGTTACGACGACAGGGACGATCAGCCCCAGCATTTT	CASSYDDRDDQPQHF
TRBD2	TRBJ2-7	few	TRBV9	TGTGCCAGCAGCCACGGGGCTACTAGCGGTTCCTACGAGCAGTACTTC	CASSHGATSGSYEQYF
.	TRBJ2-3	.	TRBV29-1	TGCAGCGTGGGCCCGACTCTAGATACGCAGTATTTT	CSVGPTLDTQYF
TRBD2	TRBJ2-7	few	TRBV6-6	TGTGCCAGCACCTCCGAGCGGGAGTCGTCCTACGAGCAGTACTTC	CASTSERESSYEQYF